Following are 17 T cell receptor beta chains from one sample sequenced in a study of T cells in Graves' hyperthyroidism and ophthalmopathy. The TCR beta CDR3 regions underwent amplification using RNA transcripts as the source. With the HTBI primer set, the TCR CDR3 went through a first round of RT-PCR. From the multiplex PCR reads, TCRdb called clonotypes with MiXCR, one entry per CDR3 protein. The sample holds around 520,000 distinct CDR3 sequences, approximately 24% seen once. The sample comprised blood. These receptors were obtained from a woman aged 30 to 39 with Graves' ophthalmopathy.

This chain uses TRBV6-1 with TRBJ1-5; no clear D gene. The CDR3 loop spans 15 amino acids. V was cut by 6 bases and J by 0 bases, with 12 bases left in between. Germline-derived CDR1 and CDR2 are MNHNS and SASEGT. CDR3 sequence: CASSPRINSNQPQHF. Written as DNA, the CDR3 is TGTGCCAGCAGCCCTAGAATTAATAGCAATCAGCCCCAGCATTTT.

The rearrangement uses TRBV6-1 and TRBJ2-7; D gene unclear. V was shortened by 0 bases and J by 1 base, with 10 bases between the two germline ends. The CDR3 is made up of 15 amino acids. CDR1 is MNHNS and CDR2 is SASEGT in the germline V gene. In nucleotides, the CDR3 is TGTGCCAGCAGTGAAGCTTTGGACGCGTCCTACGAGCAGTACTTC. Translation: CASSEALDASYEQYF.

This clonotype was detected many times. V and J are TRBV6-5 and TRBJ1-2; D unclear. There are 14 residues in the CDR3. Germline CDR1 and CDR2: MNHEY and SVGAGI. The germline V and J ends were trimmed by 0 bases and 8 bases, with 13 bases remaining between them. The CDR3 loop is CASSYSRISGGYTF. The CDR3, as DNA: TGTGCCAGCAGTTACTCGAGGATCAGTGGGGGCTACACCTTC.

The chain is built from TRBV20-1 and TRBJ2-7, with 7 bases fitting TRBD2. With V trimmed by 1 base and J by 3 bases, 0 bases remained unmatched. CDR1 and CDR2 (germline): DFQATT, SNEGSKA (reference sequence). This CDR3 is built from 12 residues. The CDR3 DNA follows: TGCAGTGCTAGAGGGGACTACTACGAGCAGTACTTC. This gives the protein CSARGDYYEQYF.

Many counts were recorded for this clonotype. The chain couples TRBV28 to TRBJ1-1; D gene uncertain. The CDR3 spans 15 residues. From germline, CDR1 is MDHEN and CDR2 SYDVKM. V gave up 8 bases and J gave up 1 base, with 17 bases separating them. The CDR3 coding sequence is TGTGCCAGCGAGTGGCAGTCTAGTAGGAACACTGAAGCTTTCTTT. It encodes CASEWQSSRNTEAFF.

The table lists this clonotype with a count of one. The chain carries TRBV27 and TRBJ2-2; TRBD2 agrees at 11 bases. CDR3 length: 18 amino acids. After removal of 2 bases from V and 7 bases from J, the junction contained 12 bases not matched to a gene. Per germline, CDR1 MNHEY and CDR2 SMNVEV (reference sequence). This CDR3 is CASSLRPRLAGGVGELFF. In nucleotides, the CDR3 is TGTGCCAGCAGTTTAAGGCCCCGGCTAGCGGGAGGAGTCGGGGAGCTGTTTTTT.

This clonotype was counted many times. The chain employs TRBV20-1 and TRBJ1-5, with 8 bases fitting TRBD1. The germline gives CDR1 DFQATT, CDR2 SNEGSKA (reference sequence). Trimming took 5 bases from V and 9 from J; bases not matched to a gene: 15. There are 15 residues in the CDR3. CDR3 coding DNA: TGCAGTGCTGCGCCCACCGGGACAGGAAGGGGGCCCCAGCATTTT. This encodes CSAAPTGTGRGPQHF.

The chain employs TRBV20-1 and TRBJ2-4; possibly TRBD2 for D (7 bases). The CDR3 length is 15 residues. Germline values: CDR1 DFQATT, CDR2 SNEGSKA (reference sequence). The ends were cut back, 3 bases at V and 12 bases at J, with 24 bases in the middle. The CDR3 DNA is TGCAGTGCTAGGAGGGAGGGGGGGATAACAGGTACTCAGTACTTC. Its translation is CSARREGGITGTQYF.

This rearrangement joins TRBV6-2 or TRBV6-3 to TRBJ1-2; D is perhaps TRBD1 (5 bases). The CDR3 has 15 amino acids. The germline gives CDR1 MNHEY, CDR2 SVGEGT. V dropped 3 bases and J dropped 7 bases, with 18 bases sitting between them. CDR3 loop: CASSYSTQGRIGYTF. In DNA, the CDR3 is TGTGCCAGCAGTTATTCGACTCAGGGAAGGATTGGCTACACCTTC.

The chain combines TRBV7-3 with TRBJ2-5, with a tentative D call TRBD2 (5 bases). Trimming took off 1 base at V and 7 bases at J, with 10 bases between the two ends. CDR3 length: 13 residues. The germline gives CDR1 SGHTA, CDR2 FQGTGA. The CDR3 protein is CASSLSREGTQYF. The CDR3 DNA reads TGTGCCAGCAGCTTAAGCCGTGAGGGGACCCAGTACTTC.

This clonotype showed up many times. V and J are TRBV20-1 and TRBJ1-2; tentatively, D is TRBD1 (5 bases). V lost 6 bases, J lost 4 bases, and 15 bases lay in between. This CDR3 has 13 amino acids. Germline V gene data show CDR1 as DFQATT and CDR2 as SNEGSKA (reference sequence). The CDR3, as DNA: TGCAGTGCAGACGAACAGGTTCCCTATGGCTACACCTTC. Amino acids: CSADEQVPYGYTF.

This clonotype has a count of ten or more. The chain combines TRBV11-1 with TRBJ2-7, with unresolved D. The CDR3 has 14 amino acids. Germline CDR1 reads SGHAT; CDR2 reads FQDESV (reference sequence). V lost 3 bases and J 5 bases, leaving 14 bases between the germline ends. The CDR3 DNA reads as TGTGCCAGCAGCTTGGAAGGGATAGTCGACGAGCAGTACTTC. Translation gives CASSLEGIVDEQYF.

This clonotype was seen many times. The chain is built from TRBV30 and TRBJ1-5; D ambiguous. Trimming took off 2 bases at V and 7 bases at J, with 9 bases between the two ends. Per germline, CDR1 GTSNPN and CDR2 SVGIG (reference sequence). This CDR3 region has 12 residues. The CDR3 loop reads CAWSSVGQPQHF. In nucleotides, the CDR3 is TGTGCCTGGAGTTCTGTCGGCCAGCCCCAGCATTTT.

This clonotype showed up just a few times. J is TRBJ2-5 and V is TRBV4-1, with D tentatively TRBD1 or TRBD2 (6 bases each). CDR1 and CDR2 (germline): MGHRA, YSYEKL. The V and J ends lost 1 base and 5 bases respectively, with 17 bases between them. The CDR3 runs to 16 residues. The CDR3 DNA reads as TGCGCCAGCAGCCAAGGACGGGGGCCCCCGTTGGAGACCCAGTACTTC. This sequence encodes CASSQGRGPPLETQYF.

This clonotype was counted only a few times. The chain is built from TRBV28 and TRBJ2-7, with 7 bases aligning to TRBD2. V dropped 7 bases and J dropped 6; count of bases not matched to a gene: 6. Germline V gene data show CDR1 as MDHEN and CDR2 as SYDVKM. CDR3 length: 12 residues. Here the CDR3 DNA reads TGTGCCAGCAACTTTGGGGGGGGCGAGCAGTACTTC. It codes for CASNFGGGEQYF.

The chain uses TRBV13 and TRBJ1-2; no firm D call. Germline CDR1 PRHDT, CDR2 FYEKMQ (reference sequence). The V end was cut by 0 bases, the J end by 8 bases, with 16 bases between. The CDR3 is 15 residues long. CDR3 sequence (DNA): TGTGCCAGCAGCTTAGGGACTGGAGAAACGGGCGGCTACACCTTC. Its protein product is CASSLGTGETGGYTF.

The V call is TRBV24-1, the J call TRBJ2-2; D uncertain. This CDR3 is 14 amino acids long. Trimming cost V 4 bases and J 3 bases, with 8 bases left between them. Germline V gene sequence: CDR1 KGHDR, CDR2 SFDVKD. CDR3 bases: TGTGCCACCAGTGACCATTACTACACCGGGGAGCTGTTTTTT. Translating it yields CATSDHYYTGELFF.